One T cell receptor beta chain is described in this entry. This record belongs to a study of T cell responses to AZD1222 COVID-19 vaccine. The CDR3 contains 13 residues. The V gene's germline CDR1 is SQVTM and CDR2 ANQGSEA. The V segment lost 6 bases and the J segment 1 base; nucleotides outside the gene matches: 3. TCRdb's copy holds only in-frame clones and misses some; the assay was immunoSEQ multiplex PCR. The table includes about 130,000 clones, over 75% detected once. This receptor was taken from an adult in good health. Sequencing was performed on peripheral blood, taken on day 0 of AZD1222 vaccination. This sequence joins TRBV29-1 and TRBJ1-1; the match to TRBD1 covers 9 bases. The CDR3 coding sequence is TGCAGCGTGACACAGGGGGCGAACACTGAAGCTTTCTTT. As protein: CSVTQGANTEAFF.